The entry that follows covers one T cell receptor (beta chain) sequence. What it binds is unknown. V lost 0 bases and J lost 7; bases outside the gene matches: 5. The CDR3 has 14 residues. Germline V gene data show CDR1 as PRHDT and CDR2 as FYEKMQ (reference sequence). The primer mix had 60 V beta and 13 J beta primers. Method: immunoSEQ multiplex PCR; TCRdb's copy keeps in-frame clones and lacks some. The top ten hold under 2.5% of the sample, which has tens of thousands of clones, roughly 82% seen once. The sample belongs to a study of glioma-infiltrating T cells after dendritic cell vaccination. Study context: Treatment, given 2003 to 2012, was autologous tumor lysate-pulsed dendritic cell vaccination. General study results and limits: Patients with more pretreatment TILs had longer time to progression and survival.

PBMC sampling occurred before vaccination, two weeks after the third dose, and at progression. Here the sequenced sample was blood, taken before dendritic cell vaccination. The clonotype originates from a human donor with glioblastoma. J is TRBJ1-2 and V is TRBV13; the match to TRBD1 covers 7 bases. CDR3 nucleotide sequence: TGTGCCAGCAGCTTAGGCCGAGGGGGCTTTGGCTACACCTTC. Encoded protein: CASSLGRGGFGYTF.